This is a list of T cell receptor beta chains from one sample in a study of T-cell memory formation after mild COVID-19. TCRdb recomputed calls from the 5' RACE reads with MiXCR, one row per CDR3 protein. This sample carries fewer than 150,000 distinct CDR3 sequences, 14% of them seen once, and the ten largest clones take about 30%. The sequenced sample was PBMCs or a T cell subset sorted from them (not recorded which). These receptors all stem from an adult woman who had mild COVID-19 (a few samples of this study predate the infection). Cell type and time point are not known. Each CDR3 is given with its conserved first and last residue. Each record gives: D gene, J gene, V gene, clone size, CDR3 protein, CDR3 DNA. A D gene is named only where the DNA matches it firmly. Only some rows state a clone size, as once, few, many or a class for expanded clones.

d_call: .
j_call: TRBJ2-1
v_call: TRBV4-1
clone_size: .
cdr3_aa: CASSQGPSVYEQFF
cdr3_nt: TGCGCCAGCAGCCAAGGTCCCTCCGTCTATGAGCAGTTCTTC

d_call: TRBD2
j_call: TRBJ2-1
v_call: TRBV27
clone_size: many
cdr3_aa: CASTRTSGSLVTNNEQFF
cdr3_nt: TGTGCCAGCACCCGGACTAGCGGGAGCCTGGTGACAAACAATGAGCAGTTCTTC

d_call: TRBD2
j_call: TRBJ2-3
v_call: TRBV27
clone_size: few
cdr3_aa: CASGPPGTSVDTQYF
cdr3_nt: TGTGCCAGCGGCCCCCCCGGGACTAGCGTAGATACGCAGTATTTT

d_call: .
j_call: TRBJ2-7
v_call: TRBV6-5
clone_size: .
cdr3_aa: CASSSHIGGEQYF
cdr3_nt: TGTGCCAGCAGTTCTCACATCGGAGGGGAGCAGTACTTC

d_call: .
j_call: TRBJ1-2
v_call: TRBV7-9
clone_size: .
cdr3_aa: CASSPWSMAGNPSRDGYTF
cdr3_nt: TGTGCCAGCAGCCCCTGGTCAATGGCTGGCAACCCTTCCCGGGATGGCTACACCTTC

d_call: .
j_call: TRBJ2-1
v_call: TRBV5-1
clone_size: few
cdr3_aa: CASSFSSNNEQFF
cdr3_nt: TGCGCCAGCAGCTTTAGTTCAAACAATGAGCAGTTCTTC

d_call: TRBD1
j_call: TRBJ2-1
v_call: TRBV20-1
clone_size: once
cdr3_aa: CSARDQGAGNNEQFF
cdr3_nt: TGCAGTGCTAGAGATCAGGGGGCCGGGAACAATGAGCAGTTCTTC

d_call: .
j_call: TRBJ2-5
v_call: TRBV19
clone_size: .
cdr3_aa: CASSIIGTNQETQYF
cdr3_nt: TGTGCCAGTAGTATAATCGGGACAAACCAAGAGACCCAGTACTTC

d_call: .
j_call: TRBJ2-3
v_call: TRBV4-1
clone_size: .
cdr3_aa: CASSQETSRKQYF
cdr3_nt: TGCGCCAGCAGCCAAGAAACTAGTCGGAAGCAGTATTTT

d_call: .
j_call: TRBJ1-1
v_call: TRBV11-2
clone_size: .
cdr3_aa: CASSLDGRELPEAFF
cdr3_nt: TGTGCCAGCAGCTTAGATGGCAGGGAGTTACCTGAAGCTTTCTTT

d_call: .
j_call: TRBJ1-2
v_call: TRBV25-1
clone_size: .
cdr3_aa: CASSEGLGSDGYTF
cdr3_nt: TGTGCCAGCAGTGAGGGTTTAGGGTCGGATGGCTACACCTTC

d_call: .
j_call: TRBJ2-7
v_call: TRBV5-1
clone_size: few
cdr3_aa: CASSFRVPPYNEQYF
cdr3_nt: TGCGCCAGCAGCTTCCGGGTTCCCCCTTACAACGAGCAGTACTTC

d_call: .
j_call: TRBJ2-5
v_call: TRBV7-8
clone_size: .
cdr3_aa: CASSPQAGTQETQYF
cdr3_nt: TGTGCCAGCAGCCCCCAGGCAGGCACGCAAGAGACCCAGTACTTC

d_call: TRBD1
j_call: TRBJ1-1
v_call: TRBV9
clone_size: many
cdr3_aa: CASSPGTGGGTEAFF
cdr3_nt: TGTGCCAGCAGCCCTGGGACAGGGGGCGGGACTGAAGCTTTCTTT

d_call: .
j_call: TRBJ1-5
v_call: TRBV24-1
clone_size: .
cdr3_aa: CATSGTLYSNQPQHF
cdr3_nt: TGTGCCACTAGCGGGACACTGTATAGCAATCAGCCCCAGCATTTT

d_call: .
j_call: TRBJ1-5
v_call: TRBV7-6
clone_size: many
cdr3_aa: CASSPLGSDQPQHF
cdr3_nt: TGTGCCAGCAGCCCCCTCGGCAGCGACCAGCCCCAGCATTTT

d_call: .
j_call: TRBJ2-2
v_call: TRBV25-1
clone_size: .
cdr3_aa: CASSAPPGELFF
cdr3_nt: TGTGCCAGCAGTGCCCCCCCCGGGGAGCTGTTTTTT

d_call: TRBD2
j_call: TRBJ2-1
v_call: TRBV14
clone_size: .
cdr3_aa: CASSPLASGYEQFF
cdr3_nt: TGTGCCAGCAGCCCGCTGGCTAGCGGCTATGAGCAGTTCTTC

d_call: .
j_call: TRBJ1-1
v_call: TRBV12-3/TRBV12-4
clone_size: .
cdr3_aa: CASSLGQNEAFF
cdr3_nt: TGTGCCAGCAGTTTAGGGCAGAACGAAGCTTTCTTT

d_call: TRBD1
j_call: TRBJ2-7
v_call: TRBV7-9
clone_size: many
cdr3_aa: CASSSTAGQGIYEQYF
cdr3_nt: TGTGCCAGCAGCTCGACCGCCGGACAGGGGATCTACGAGCAGTACTTC

d_call: TRBD2
j_call: TRBJ2-5
v_call: TRBV20-1
clone_size: few
cdr3_aa: CSATQTEFSGGVETQYF
cdr3_nt: TGCAGTGCTACACAGACGGAATTCAGCGGGGGGGTGGAGACCCAGTACTTC

d_call: TRBD2
j_call: TRBJ2-3
v_call: TRBV12-5
clone_size: few
cdr3_aa: CASESSTSGNTDTQYF
cdr3_nt: TGTGCTAGTGAAAGTTCGACTAGCGGGAACACAGATACGCAGTATTTT

d_call: TRBD2
j_call: TRBJ2-3
v_call: TRBV7-9
clone_size: .
cdr3_aa: CAGYSGRSDTQYF
cdr3_nt: TGTGCCGGCTATAGCGGGAGGTCAGATACGCAGTATTTT

d_call: TRBD2
j_call: TRBJ2-1
v_call: TRBV7-6
clone_size: .
cdr3_aa: CASSLVLFTGLADPYNEQFF
cdr3_nt: TGTGCCAGCAGCTTAGTCCTCTTTACGGGACTAGCGGACCCCTACAATGAGCAGTTCTTC

d_call: .
j_call: TRBJ1-2
v_call: TRBV5-1
clone_size: .
cdr3_aa: CASSSDGSNGYTF
cdr3_nt: TGCGCCAGCAGCTCGGACGGGTCCAATGGCTACACCTTC